Listed below are T cell receptor beta chains from one sample, sequenced in a study of early T cells in non-severe SARS-CoV-2 infection. One entry per CDR3 protein, called by TCRdb with MiXCR from the 5' RACE reads. The profile shows under 65,000 distinct CDR3 sequences, about 11% of them singletons. The sequenced sample was whole blood. The source of these receptors is an adult who was a healthcare worker with PCR-confirmed SARS-CoV-2 infection or an uninfected control (not recorded which). The CDR3 runs from the conserved cysteine through the conserved F or W. The D gene is left open where the match is weak. Only part of the rows carry a size: once, few, many, or a class if the clone is expanded.

j_call	d_call	clone_size	v_call	cdr3_aa	cdr3_nt
TRBJ1-2	-	many	TRBV29-1	CSVDTGYTF	TGCAGCGTTGACACTGGCTACACCTTC
TRBJ1-1	-	few	TRBV29-1	CSVLWRRTEAFF	TGCAGCGTTCTATGGAGGAGGACTGAAGCTTTCTTT
TRBJ2-4	-	-	TRBV11-2	CASSLSSGRQAKNIQYF	TGTGCCAGCAGCTTAAGTTCCGGAAGGCAAGCCAAAAACATTCAGTACTTC
TRBJ2-1	-	medium-sized	TRBV11-2	CASSTGSYNEQFF	TGTGCCAGCAGTACAGGGTCCTACAATGAGCAGTTCTTC
TRBJ1-1	TRBD1	many	TRBV12-3/TRBV12-4	CASSLLGSGQGKNTEAFF	TGTGCCAGCAGTTTACTGGGTTCGGGACAGGGGAAGAACACTGAAGCTTTCTTT
TRBJ2-7	TRBD2	many	TRBV7-2	CASSPSSGLAPYEQYF	TGTGCCAGCAGCCCGTCTTCGGGACTAGCCCCCTACGAGCAGTACTTC
TRBJ2-5	-	-	TRBV29-1	CSGQPGGGQETQYF	TGCAGCGGCCAGCCAGGGGGAGGTCAAGAGACCCAGTACTTC
TRBJ2-3	-	few	TRBV4-1	CASSQDQGGWGTDTQYF	TGCGCCAGCAGCCAAGATCAGGGGGGATGGGGCACAGATACGCAGTATTTT
TRBJ1-1	TRBD1	many	TRBV6-2/TRBV6-3	CASSYAKGADTEAFF	TGTGCCAGCAGTTACGCGAAGGGGGCTGACACTGAAGCTTTCTTT
TRBJ2-7	-	many	TRBV10-3	CATTFGASLYEQYF	TGTGCCACGACCTTCGGGGCCAGCTTGTACGAGCAGTACTTC
TRBJ2-5	-	-	TRBV20-1	CSGGATQETQYF	TGCAGTGGGGGTGCCACACAAGAGACCCAGTACTTC
TRBJ2-3	-	many	TRBV6-6	CASSTTNWGTDTQYF	TGTGCCAGCAGTACAACCAATTGGGGCACAGATACGCAGTATTTT
TRBJ2-3	-	-	TRBV6-6	CASSYSSGTQYF	TGTGCCAGCAGTTACTCGAGCGGTACGCAGTATTTT
TRBJ1-1	-	many	TRBV7-9	CASSHRGDTEAFF	TGTGCCAGCAGTCATAGGGGGGACACTGAAGCTTTCTTT
TRBJ1-2	-	many	TRBV6-1	CASRDSPLGYTF	TGTGCCAGCAGGGACTCGCCTCTTGGCTACACCTTC
TRBJ1-1	TRBD1	-	TRBV2	CARLQGINTEAFF	TGTGCCAGGTTACAGGGGATAAACACTGAAGCTTTCTTT
TRBJ1-1	-	many	TRBV3-1	CASSLAGDTEAFF	TGTGCCAGCAGCCTGGCAGGGGACACTGAAGCTTTCTTT
TRBJ1-2	-	many	TRBV29-1	CSVERGQFNYGYTF	TGCAGCGTTGAAAGAGGACAGTTTAACTATGGCTACACCTTC
TRBJ2-1	TRBD2	many	TRBV19	CASQQAGGPIEQFF	TGTGCCAGCCAACAAGCGGGGGGGCCGATTGAGCAGTTCTTC
TRBJ1-2	-	many	TRBV7-9	CATLGGVHGYTF	TGTGCCACCCTGGGGGGTGTGCATGGCTACACCTTC
TRBJ2-1	TRBD2	few	TRBV4-3	CASSLQRERWNEQFF	TGCGCCAGCAGCCTGCAGCGGGAGCGTTGGAATGAGCAGTTCTTC
TRBJ2-3	-	few	TRBV5-6	CASRGGLTDTQYF	TGTGCCAGCAGGGGGGGTCTCACAGATACGCAGTATTTT
TRBJ2-7	-	-	TRBV7-9	CASSFPGAYEQYF	TGTGCCAGCAGCTTTCCCGGAGCCTACGAGCAGTACTTC
TRBJ2-7	-	-	TRBV6-2/TRBV6-3	CASSKGDTLYEQYF	TGTGCCAGCAGTAAGGGGGACACCCTTTACGAGCAGTACTTC
TRBJ1-1	-	few	TRBV29-1	CSVEEGVRNTEAFF	TGCAGCGTTGAAGAAGGGGTGAGGAACACTGAAGCTTTCTTT
TRBJ1-3	-	few	TRBV2	CASRSGTAGNTIYF	TGTGCCAGCAGATCCGGGACCGCCGGAAACACCATATATTTT
TRBJ1-1	TRBD1	few	TRBV7-9	CATYQGADTEAFF	TGTGCCACCTATCAGGGGGCGGACACTGAAGCTTTCTTT
TRBJ2-7	TRBD1	many	TRBV30	CAWSTGGSIYEQYF	TGTGCCTGGAGTACAGGGGGCTCGATCTACGAGCAGTACTTC
TRBJ2-2	-	few	TRBV6-2/TRBV6-3	CASSYFMNTGELFF	TGTGCCAGCAGTTATTTTATGAACACCGGGGAGCTGTTTTTT
TRBJ1-3	-	-	TRBV5-1	CASSSGAGNTIYF	TGCGCCAGCAGCTCTGGGGCCGGAAACACCATATATTTT
TRBJ2-7	-	-	TRBV4-3	CASSQDWGSNGGYEQYF	TGCGCCAGCAGCCAAGATTGGGGGTCGAATGGAGGCTACGAGCAGTACTTC
TRBJ2-2	-	-	TRBV4-1	CASSQDDRRTGELFF	TGCGCCAGCAGCCAAGATGACAGACGGACCGGGGAGCTGTTTTTT
TRBJ2-7	-	-	TRBV11-1	CASSLAGSYYEQYF	TGTGCCAGCAGCTTAGCAGGGTCTTACTACGAGCAGTACTTC
TRBJ2-3	-	many	TRBV6-5	CASSYKGRTDTQYF	TGTGCCAGCAGTTACAAGGGGCGCACAGATACGCAGTATTTT
TRBJ2-7	-	-	TRBV29-1	CSVEGAAGQYF	TGCAGCGTCGAGGGAGCAGCGGGGCAGTACTTC
TRBJ1-2	-	-	TRBV19	CASSIMSGGSYGYTF	TGTGCCAGTAGTATAATGTCCGGGGGATCCTATGGCTACACCTTC
TRBJ2-1	TRBD2	-	TRBV14	CASSLAGSGGNEQFF	TGTGCCAGCAGCCTAGCGGGCTCGGGCGGAAATGAGCAGTTCTTC
TRBJ2-7	TRBD1	few	TRBV29-1	CSVSGTGATYEQYF	TGCAGCGTGTCCGGGACAGGGGCCACCTACGAGCAGTACTTC
TRBJ2-5	TRBD2	-	TRBV4-2	CASSQDPGGQETQYF	TGTGCCAGCAGCCAGGACCCGGGGGGGCAAGAGACCCAGTACTTC
TRBJ2-7	-	many	TRBV6-1	CASSEALDFYEQYF	TGTGCCAGCAGTGAAGCGCTGGACTTCTACGAGCAGTACTTC
TRBJ2-5	TRBD2	few	TRBV7-2	CASSLRLAWQETQYF	TGTGCCAGCAGCTTGCGACTAGCGTGGCAAGAGACCCAGTACTTC
TRBJ2-1	-	many	TRBV11-2	CASSLIDEQFF	TGTGCCAGCAGCTTAATCGATGAGCAGTTCTTC
TRBJ2-3	TRBD1	-	TRBV20-1	CSAVQGVRSTDTQYF	TGCAGTGCCGTACAGGGGGTACGAAGCACAGATACGCAGTATTTT
TRBJ2-4	TRBD1	many	TRBV5-1	CASSFEPQGALNIQYF	TGCGCCAGCAGCTTCGAACCCCAGGGGGCGTTAAACATTCAGTACTTC
TRBJ2-1	TRBD2	few	TRBV11-2	CASSLEWLAGVGNEQFF	TGTGCCAGCAGCTTAGAGTGGCTAGCGGGAGTCGGGAATGAGCAGTTCTTC
TRBJ2-2	TRBD1	-	TRBV6-1	CATRTGGTGELFF	TGTGCCACCCGGACAGGGGGCACCGGGGAGCTGTTTTTT
TRBJ2-2	TRBD1	many	TRBV19	CASSIGQGLIAGELFF	TGTGCCAGTAGTATCGGACAGGGGCTTATCGCCGGGGAGCTGTTTTTT
TRBJ2-7	TRBD1	-	TRBV28	CASSSTGTYEQYF	TGTGCCAGCAGTTCGACAGGGACCTACGAGCAGTACTTC
TRBJ2-7	TRBD2	few	TRBV20-1	CSVSGRGGFGNEQYF	TGCAGTGTTAGCGGGCGGGGGGGATTTGGTAACGAGCAGTACTTC
TRBJ2-1	-	few	TRBV29-1	CSTNEQFF	TGCAGCACCAATGAGCAGTTCTTC
TRBJ1-2	-	many	TRBV3-1	CASSHQTGPSYGYTF	TGTGCCAGCAGCCACCAGACAGGACCCAGCTATGGCTACACCTTC
TRBJ1-1	-	many	TRBV20-1	CSANGRGTEAFF	TGCAGTGCTAATGGGAGGGGAACTGAAGCTTTCTTT
TRBJ2-7	TRBD1	many	TRBV29-1	CSVETGGPYEQYF	TGCAGCGTTGAGACAGGGGGTCCCTACGAGCAGTACTTC
TRBJ2-7	TRBD1	many	TRBV6-1	CASSYRADRGGEQYF	TGTGCCAGCAGTTATCGTGCGGACAGGGGTGGAGAGCAGTACTTC
TRBJ1-1	-	-	TRBV11-2	CASSQELNTEAFF	TGTGCCAGCAGCCAAGAGTTGAACACTGAAGCTTTCTTT
TRBJ1-2	-	few	TRBV29-1	CSVVDTNYGYTF	TGCAGCGTGGTGGATACTAACTATGGCTACACCTTC
TRBJ2-7	-	few	TRBV7-8	CASETGPTYEQYF	TGTGCCAGCGAAACAGGGCCCACCTACGAGCAGTACTTC
TRBJ2-7	-	few	TRBV2	CASGLVSEQYF	TGTGCCAGCGGTCTGGTCTCCGAGCAGTACTTC
TRBJ2-5	TRBD2	-	TRBV7-2	CASSWTSGRQETQYF	TGTGCCAGCAGCTGGACTAGCGGGCGCCAAGAGACCCAGTACTTC